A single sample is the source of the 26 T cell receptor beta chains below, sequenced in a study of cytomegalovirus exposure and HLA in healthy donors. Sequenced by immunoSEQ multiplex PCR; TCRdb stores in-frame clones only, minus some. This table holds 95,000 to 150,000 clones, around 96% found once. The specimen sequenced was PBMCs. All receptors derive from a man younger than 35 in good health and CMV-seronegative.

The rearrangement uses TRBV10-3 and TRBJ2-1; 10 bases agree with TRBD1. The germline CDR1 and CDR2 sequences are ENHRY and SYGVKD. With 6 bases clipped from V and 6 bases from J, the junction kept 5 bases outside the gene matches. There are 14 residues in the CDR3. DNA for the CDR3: TGTGCCATCAGCGCCGGGACAGGGGTCAATGAGCAGTTCTTC. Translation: CAISAGTGVNEQFF.

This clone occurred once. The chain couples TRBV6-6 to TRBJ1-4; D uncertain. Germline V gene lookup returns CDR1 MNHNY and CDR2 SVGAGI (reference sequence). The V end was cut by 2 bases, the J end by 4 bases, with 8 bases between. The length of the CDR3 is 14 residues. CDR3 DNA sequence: TGTGCCAGCAGTTACCGGCGGGATAATGAAAAACTGTTTTTT. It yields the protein CASSYRRDNEKLFF.

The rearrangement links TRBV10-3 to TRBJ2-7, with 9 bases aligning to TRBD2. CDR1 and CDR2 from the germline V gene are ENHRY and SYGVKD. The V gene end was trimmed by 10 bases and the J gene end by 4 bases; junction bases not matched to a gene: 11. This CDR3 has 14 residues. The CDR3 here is CATSTVAGAYEQYF. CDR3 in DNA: TGTGCCACATCTACAGTAGCGGGGGCATACGAGCAGTACTTC.

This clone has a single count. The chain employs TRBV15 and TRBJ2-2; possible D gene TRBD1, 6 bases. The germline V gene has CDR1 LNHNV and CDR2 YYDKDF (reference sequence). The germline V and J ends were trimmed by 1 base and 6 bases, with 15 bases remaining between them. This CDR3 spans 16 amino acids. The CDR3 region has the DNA TGTGCCACCAGCAGAGTGAGGGGGAGTGGGGCCGGGGAGCTGTTTTTT. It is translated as CATSRVRGSGAGELFF.

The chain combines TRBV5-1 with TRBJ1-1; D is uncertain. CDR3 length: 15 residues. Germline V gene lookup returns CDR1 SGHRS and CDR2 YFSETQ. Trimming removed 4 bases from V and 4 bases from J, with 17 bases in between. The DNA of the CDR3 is TGCGCCAGCAGCCCAAACAGTGACGGAGGCACTGAAGCTTTCTTT. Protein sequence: CASSPNSDGGTEAFF. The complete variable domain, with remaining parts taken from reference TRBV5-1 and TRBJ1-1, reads KAGVTQTPRYLIKTRGQQVTLSCSPISGHRSVSWYQQTPGQGLQFLFEYFSETQRNKGNFPGRFSGRQFSNSRSEMNVSTLELGDSALYLCASSPNSDGGTEAFFGQGTRLTVV.

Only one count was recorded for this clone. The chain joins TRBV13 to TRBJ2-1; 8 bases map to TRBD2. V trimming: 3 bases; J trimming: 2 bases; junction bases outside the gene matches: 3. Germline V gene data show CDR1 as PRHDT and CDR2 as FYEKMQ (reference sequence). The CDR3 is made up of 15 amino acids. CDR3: CASSFGLAAYNEQFF. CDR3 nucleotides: TGTGCCAGCAGCTTCGGACTAGCCGCCTACAATGAGCAGTTCTTC. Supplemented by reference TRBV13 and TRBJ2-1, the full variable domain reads AAGVIQSPRHLIKEKRETATLKCYPIPRHDTVYWYQQGPGQDPQFLISFYEKMQSDKGSIPDRFSAQQFSDYHSELNMSSLELGDSALYFCASSFGLAAYNEQFFGPGTRLTVL.

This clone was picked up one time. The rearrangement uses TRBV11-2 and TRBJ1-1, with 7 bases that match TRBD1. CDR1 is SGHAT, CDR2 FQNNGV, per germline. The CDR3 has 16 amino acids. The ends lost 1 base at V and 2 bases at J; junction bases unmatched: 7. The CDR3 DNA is TGTGCCAGCAGCTTAGTTAGGGGGCTGAGTAACACTGAAGCTTTCTTT. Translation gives CASSLVRGLSNTEAFF.

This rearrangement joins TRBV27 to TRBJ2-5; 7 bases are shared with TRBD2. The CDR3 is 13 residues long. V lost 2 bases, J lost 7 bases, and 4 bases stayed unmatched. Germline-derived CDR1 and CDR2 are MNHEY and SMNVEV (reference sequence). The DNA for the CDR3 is TGTGCCAGCAGTTTAAGCGGGGTAGGGACCCAGTACTTC. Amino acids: CASSLSGVGTQYF.

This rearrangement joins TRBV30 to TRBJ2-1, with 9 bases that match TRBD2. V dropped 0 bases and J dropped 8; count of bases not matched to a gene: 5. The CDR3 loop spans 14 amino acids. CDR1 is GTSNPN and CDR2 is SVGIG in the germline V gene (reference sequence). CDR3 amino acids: CAWSVAGGWDEQFF. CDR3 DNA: TGTGCCTGGAGTGTCGCGGGAGGGTGGGATGAGCAGTTCTTC.

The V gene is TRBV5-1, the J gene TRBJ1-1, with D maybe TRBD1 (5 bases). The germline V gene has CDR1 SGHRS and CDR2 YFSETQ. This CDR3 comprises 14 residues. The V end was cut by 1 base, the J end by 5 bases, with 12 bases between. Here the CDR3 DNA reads TGCGCCAGCAGCTTGACGGCCGGGGGGACTGAAGCTTTCTTT. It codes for CASSLTAGGTEAFF.

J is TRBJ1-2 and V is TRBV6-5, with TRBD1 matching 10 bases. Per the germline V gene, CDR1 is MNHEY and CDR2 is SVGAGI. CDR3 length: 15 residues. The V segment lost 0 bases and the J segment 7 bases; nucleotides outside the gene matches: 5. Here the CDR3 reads CASSYSGTGERGYTF. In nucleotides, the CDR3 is TGTGCCAGCAGTTACTCTGGGACAGGGGAGCGTGGCTACACCTTC.

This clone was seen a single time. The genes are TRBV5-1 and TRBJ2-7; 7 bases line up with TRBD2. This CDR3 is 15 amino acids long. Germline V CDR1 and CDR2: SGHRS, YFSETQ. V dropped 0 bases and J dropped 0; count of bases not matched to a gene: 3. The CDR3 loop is CASSLAASGSYEQYF. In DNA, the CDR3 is TGCGCCAGCAGCTTGGCCGCTAGCGGCTCCTACGAGCAGTACTTC.

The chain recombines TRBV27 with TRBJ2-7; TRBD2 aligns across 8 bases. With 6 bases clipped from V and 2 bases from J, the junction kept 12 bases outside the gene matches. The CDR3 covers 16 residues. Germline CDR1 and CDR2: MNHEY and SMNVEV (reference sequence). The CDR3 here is CASSRDSRTSTYEQYF. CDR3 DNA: TGTGCCAGCAGCCGGGACTCTAGGACTAGCACCTACGAGCAGTACTTC.

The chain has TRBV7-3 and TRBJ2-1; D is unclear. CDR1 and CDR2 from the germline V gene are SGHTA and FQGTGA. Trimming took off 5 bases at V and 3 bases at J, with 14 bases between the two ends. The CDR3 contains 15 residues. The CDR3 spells CASSPRWIGYNEQFF. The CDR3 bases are TGTGCCAGCAGCCCTAGATGGATCGGCTACAATGAGCAGTTCTTC.

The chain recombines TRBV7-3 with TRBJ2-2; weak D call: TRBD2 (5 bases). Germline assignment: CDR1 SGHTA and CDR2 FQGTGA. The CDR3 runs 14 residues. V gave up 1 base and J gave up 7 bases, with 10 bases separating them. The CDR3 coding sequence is TGTGCCAGCAGCTTAAGTGTGGGAGACGGGGAGCTGTTTTTT. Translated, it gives CASSLSVGDGELFF. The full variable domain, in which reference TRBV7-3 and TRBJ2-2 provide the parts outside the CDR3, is GAGVSQTPSNKVTEKGKYVELRCDPISGHTALYWYRQSLGQGPEFLIYFQGTGAADDSGLPNDRFFAVRPEGSVSTLKIQRTERGDSAVYLCASSLSVGDGELFFGEGSRLTVL.

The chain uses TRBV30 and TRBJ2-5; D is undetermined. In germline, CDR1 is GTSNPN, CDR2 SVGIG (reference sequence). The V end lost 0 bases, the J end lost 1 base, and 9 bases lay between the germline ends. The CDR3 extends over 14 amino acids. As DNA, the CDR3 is TGTGCCTGGAGTGTAATCCCAATCCAAGAGACCCAGTACTTC. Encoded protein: CAWSVIPIQETQYF.

The CDR3 region is CASSLEGTFYGYTF. The CDR3 nucleotides are TGTGCCAGCAGCTTGGAGGGGACATTCTATGGCTACACCTTC. The chain couples TRBV5-4 to TRBJ1-2; weak D call: TRBD1 (6 bases). Trimming shortened V by 0 bases and J by 4 bases, and 10 bases separated the two germline ends. This CDR3 is 14 amino acids long. Germline lookup yields CDR1 SGHNT and CDR2 YYREEE (reference sequence).

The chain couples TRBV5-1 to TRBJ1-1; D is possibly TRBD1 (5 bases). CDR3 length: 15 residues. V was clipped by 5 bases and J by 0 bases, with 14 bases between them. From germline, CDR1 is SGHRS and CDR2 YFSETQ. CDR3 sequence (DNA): TGCGCCAGCAGAAGGGGTTCCATCTTGAACACTGAAGCTTTCTTT. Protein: CASRRGSILNTEAFF.

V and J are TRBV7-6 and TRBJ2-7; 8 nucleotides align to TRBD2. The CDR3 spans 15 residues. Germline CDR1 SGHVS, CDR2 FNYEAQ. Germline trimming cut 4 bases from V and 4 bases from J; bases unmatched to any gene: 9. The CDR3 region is CASSSGDVAGYEQYF. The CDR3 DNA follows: TGTGCCAGCAGCTCCGGCGATGTAGCGGGGTACGAGCAGTACTTC.

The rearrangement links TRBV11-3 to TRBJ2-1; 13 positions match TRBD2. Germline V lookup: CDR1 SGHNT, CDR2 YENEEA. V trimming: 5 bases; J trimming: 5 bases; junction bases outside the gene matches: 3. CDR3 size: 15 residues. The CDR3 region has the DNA TGTGCCAGCAGCCCACTAGCGGGAGGGGACAATGAGCAGTTCTTC. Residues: CASSPLAGGDNEQFF. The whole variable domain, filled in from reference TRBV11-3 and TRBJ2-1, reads EAGVVQSPRYKIIEKKQPVAFWCNPISGHNTLYWYLQNLGQGPELLIRYENEEAVDDSQLPKDRFSAERLKGVDSTLKIQPAELGDSAVYLCASSPLAGGDNEQFFGPGTRLTVL.

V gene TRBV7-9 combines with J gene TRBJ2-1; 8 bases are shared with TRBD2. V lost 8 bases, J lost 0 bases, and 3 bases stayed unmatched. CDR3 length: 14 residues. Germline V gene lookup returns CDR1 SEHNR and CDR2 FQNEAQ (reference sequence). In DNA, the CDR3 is TGTGCCAGCCGAAGCGGGAGCTCCTACAATGAGCAGTTCTTC. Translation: CASRSGSSYNEQFF.

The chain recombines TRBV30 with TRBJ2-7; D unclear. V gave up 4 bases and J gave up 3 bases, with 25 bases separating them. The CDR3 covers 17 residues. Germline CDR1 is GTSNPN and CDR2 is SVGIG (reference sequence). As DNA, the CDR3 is TGTGCCTGGATGCTCGGAGTCCCCGGCAAACAAGGCTACGAGCAGTACTTC. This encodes CAWMLGVPGKQGYEQYF. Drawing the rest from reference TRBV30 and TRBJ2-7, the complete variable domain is SQTIHQWPATLVQPVGSPLSLECTVEGTSNPNLYWYRQAAGRGLQLLFYSVGIGQISSEVPQNLSASRPQDRQFILSSKKLLLSDSGFYLCAWMLGVPGKQGYEQYFGPGTRLTVT.

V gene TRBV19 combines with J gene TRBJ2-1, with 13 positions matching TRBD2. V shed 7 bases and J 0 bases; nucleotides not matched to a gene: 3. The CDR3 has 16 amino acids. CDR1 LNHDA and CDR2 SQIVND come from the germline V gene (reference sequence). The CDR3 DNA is TGTGCCAGTAAGGGACTAGCGGGGAGCTCCTACAATGAGCAGTTCTTC. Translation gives CASKGLAGSSYNEQFF.

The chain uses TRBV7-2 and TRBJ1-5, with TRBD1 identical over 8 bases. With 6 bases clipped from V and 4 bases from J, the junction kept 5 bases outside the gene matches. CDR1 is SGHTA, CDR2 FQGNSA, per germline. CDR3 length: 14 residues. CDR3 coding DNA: TGTGCCAGCAGTGAACAGGGGGGTAATCAGCCCCAGCATTTT. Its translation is CASSEQGGNQPQHF.

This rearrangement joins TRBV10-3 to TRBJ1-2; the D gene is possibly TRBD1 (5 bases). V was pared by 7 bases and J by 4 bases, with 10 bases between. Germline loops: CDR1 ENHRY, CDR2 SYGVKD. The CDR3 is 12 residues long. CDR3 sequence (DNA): TGTGCCATCACCCAGGGAACCTATGGCTACACCTTC. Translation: CAITQGTYGYTF.

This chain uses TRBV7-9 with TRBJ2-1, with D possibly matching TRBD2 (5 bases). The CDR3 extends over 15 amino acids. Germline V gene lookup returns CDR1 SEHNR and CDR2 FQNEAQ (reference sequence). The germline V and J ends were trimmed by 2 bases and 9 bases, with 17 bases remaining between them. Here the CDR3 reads CASSLSRRPQGEQFF. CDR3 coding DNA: TGTGCCAGCAGCTTATCGAGGAGGCCTCAAGGTGAGCAGTTCTTC.